Sequencing of this T cell receptor beta chain was carried out in a study of blood T cell repertoires in COVID-19. As handled by the study authors: Reference gene primer amplification gave estimated nucleated cell counts. TCRdb's copy holds only in-frame clones and misses some; the assay was immunoSEQ multiplex PCR. The DNA was the basis for D and trimming; V, J and clone size are from that table. The table lists under 300,000 clones, 80% to 95% of them singletons. Participant age was roughly 18 to 95 years, and participants resided in approximately 25 US areas. Self-reported history from a screening survey and questionnaire set each donor's cohort. The receptor was derived from a young woman who had recovered from COVID-19. Specimen: PBMCs or T cells enriched from blood (not recorded which).

Here the CDR3 DNA reads TGTGCCAGCAGTTTAGGATTAGGTTGGAGGGGGCGCGGCACTGAAGCTTTCTTT. This codes for CASSLGLGWRGRGTEAFF. This chain links TRBV28 with TRBJ1-1; 7 bases match TRBD1. Germline V CDR1 and CDR2: MDHEN, SYDVKM. The V segment lost 2 bases and the J segment 4 bases; nucleotides outside the gene matches: 16. This CDR3 is built from 18 residues.